These T cell receptor beta chains were read from a single sample in a study of blood T cell repertoires in COVID-19. TCRdb's table, derived via immunoSEQ multiplex PCR, lists solely in-frame clones and lacks some. The sample records around 75,000 clones, around 86% being singletons. Specimen: peripheral blood. The receptors originated from a man aged 70-80 years with active COVID-19. Both conserved end residues are part of each CDR3. The D gene is left open where the match is weak. The listing skips clone size in some rows; elsewhere it reads once, few, many or a size class.

j_gene: TRBJ2-4
d_gene: -
abundance: -
v_gene: TRBV23-1
CDR3aa: CASSQSSKDSLGLAKNIQYF
CDR3nt: TGCGCCAGCAGTCAATCGTCCAAGGACAGTTTGGGGCTAGCCAAAAACATTCAGTACTTC

j_gene: TRBJ2-1
d_gene: -
abundance: -
v_gene: TRBV12-3/TRBV12-4
CDR3aa: CASSDTNEQFF
CDR3nt: TGTGCCAGCAGTGACACAAATGAGCAGTTCTTC

j_gene: TRBJ2-1
d_gene: -
abundance: -
v_gene: TRBV6-2/TRBV6-3
CDR3aa: CASSYTVAEQFF
CDR3nt: TGTGCCAGCAGTTATACGGTTGCTGAGCAGTTCTTC

j_gene: TRBJ2-5
d_gene: TRBD2
abundance: -
v_gene: TRBV7-2
CDR3aa: CASSLRGDQETQYF
CDR3nt: TGTGCCAGCAGCTTACGGGGGGACCAAGAGACCCAGTACTTC

j_gene: TRBJ2-4
d_gene: -
abundance: once
v_gene: TRBV6-5
CDR3aa: CASSYSGSGDIQYF
CDR3nt: TGTGCCAGCAGTTACTCCGGGAGTGGGGACATTCAGTACTTC

j_gene: TRBJ2-7
d_gene: -
abundance: -
v_gene: TRBV24-1
CDR3aa: CATSDPLTAEQYF
CDR3nt: TGTGCCACCAGTGACCCGTTGACAGCCGAGCAGTACTTC

j_gene: TRBJ2-7
d_gene: TRBD2
abundance: -
v_gene: TRBV5-1
CDR3aa: CASSFHRGGYEQYF
CDR3nt: TGCGCCAGCAGCTTCCACCGGGGGGGGTACGAGCAGTACTTC

j_gene: TRBJ2-7
d_gene: -
abundance: -
v_gene: TRBV3-1/TRBV3-2
CDR3aa: CASSQGTGQTYEQYF
CDR3nt: TGTGCCAGCAGCCAAGGGACGGGACAAACCTACGAGCAGTACTTC

j_gene: TRBJ1-6
d_gene: TRBD1
abundance: few
v_gene: TRBV9
CDR3aa: CASSVGTAPESPLHF
CDR3nt: TGTGCCAGCAGCGTCGGGACAGCCCCAGAATCACCCCTCCACTTT

j_gene: TRBJ2-3
d_gene: TRBD2
abundance: -
v_gene: TRBV19
CDR3aa: CASSLPVPGAGVRHMDTQYF
CDR3nt: TGTGCCAGTAGTTTACCGGTACCCGGAGCGGGAGTCCGACATATGGATACGCAGTATTTT

j_gene: TRBJ1-2
d_gene: TRBD1
abundance: -
v_gene: TRBV5-4
CDR3aa: CASRPGQVLGYTF
CDR3nt: TGTGCCAGCAGACCGGGACAGGTTCTGGGCTACACCTTC

j_gene: TRBJ2-7
d_gene: -
abundance: -
v_gene: TRBV28
CDR3aa: CASSLGAAYEQYF
CDR3nt: TGTGCCAGCAGTTTAGGAGCGGCCTACGAGCAGTACTTC

j_gene: TRBJ2-1
d_gene: -
abundance: -
v_gene: TRBV5-4
CDR3aa: CASSPGGPASSYNEQFF
CDR3nt: TGTGCCAGCAGCCCCGGGGGGCCGGCAAGCTCCTACAATGAGCAGTTCTTC

j_gene: TRBJ2-3
d_gene: TRBD2
abundance: -
v_gene: TRBV24-1
CDR3aa: CATSDLQGLAGDTQYF
CDR3nt: TGTGCCACCAGTGATTTGCAGGGACTAGCGGGAGATACGCAGTATTTT

j_gene: TRBJ2-7
d_gene: -
abundance: few
v_gene: TRBV28
CDR3aa: CASSLVFGLVPRRGEQYF
CDR3nt: TGTGCCAGCAGTTTGGTATTCGGATTGGTTCCCCGTAGGGGGGAGCAGTACTTC

j_gene: TRBJ2-1
d_gene: TRBD2
abundance: -
v_gene: TRBV30
CDR3aa: CASPGRLAGGLDEQFF
CDR3nt: TGTGCCTCCCCCGGTAGGCTAGCGGGGGGTTTGGATGAGCAGTTCTTC

j_gene: TRBJ2-7
d_gene: TRBD1
abundance: -
v_gene: TRBV27
CDR3aa: CASRQGTAYEQYF
CDR3nt: TGTGCCAGCAGACAGGGGACAGCCTACGAGCAGTACTTC

j_gene: TRBJ2-7
d_gene: -
abundance: few
v_gene: TRBV5-6
CDR3aa: CASPQGHTGNEQYF
CDR3nt: TGTGCCAGCCCTCAGGGACATACGGGGAACGAGCAGTACTTC

j_gene: TRBJ1-4
d_gene: TRBD1
abundance: -
v_gene: TRBV11-2
CDR3aa: CASSLAGTGAEKLFF
CDR3nt: TGTGCCAGCAGCTTAGCCGGGACAGGGGCTGAAAAACTGTTTTTT

j_gene: TRBJ2-7
d_gene: -
abundance: -
v_gene: TRBV7-9
CDR3aa: CASSAGIWEDEQYF
CDR3nt: TGTGCCAGCAGCGCGGGAATTTGGGAGGACGAGCAGTACTTC

j_gene: TRBJ2-7
d_gene: -
abundance: -
v_gene: TRBV19
CDR3aa: CASSIEAGYSYEQYF
CDR3nt: TGTGCCAGTAGTATAGAGGCGGGTTACTCCTACGAGCAGTACTTC

j_gene: TRBJ2-2
d_gene: -
abundance: -
v_gene: TRBV12-3/TRBV12-4
CDR3aa: CASSPQGGELFF
CDR3nt: TGTGCCAGCAGCCCCCAGGGCGGGGAGCTGTTTTTT

j_gene: TRBJ2-1
d_gene: -
abundance: -
v_gene: TRBV9
CDR3aa: CASSQGLAQDGEQFF
CDR3nt: TGTGCCAGCAGCCAGGGGCTAGCTCAAGACGGGGAGCAGTTCTTC

j_gene: TRBJ2-3
d_gene: TRBD2
abundance: -
v_gene: TRBV19
CDR3aa: CASRPSTSGRPDTQYF
CDR3nt: TGTGCCAGTAGACCCTCGACTAGCGGGAGGCCCGATACGCAGTATTTT

j_gene: TRBJ1-1
d_gene: TRBD1
abundance: once
v_gene: TRBV3-1/TRBV3-2
CDR3aa: CASSRTDRGSSEAFF
CDR3nt: TGTGCCAGCAGCCGAACCGACAGGGGCTCGAGTGAAGCTTTCTTT

j_gene: TRBJ1-1
d_gene: -
abundance: -
v_gene: TRBV7-9
CDR3aa: CASSPRVGGPEAFF
CDR3nt: TGTGCCAGCAGCCCGCGAGTAGGCGGCCCTGAAGCTTTCTTT

j_gene: TRBJ2-1
d_gene: TRBD2
abundance: once
v_gene: TRBV10-3
CDR3aa: CAISRLADSNEQFF
CDR3nt: TGTGCCATCAGTCGACTAGCGGATAGCAATGAGCAGTTCTTC

j_gene: TRBJ2-3
d_gene: -
abundance: -
v_gene: TRBV7-6
CDR3aa: CASSLNVLGTDTQYF
CDR3nt: TGTGCCAGCAGCCTAAATGTCCTTGGCACAGATACGCAGTATTTT